This entry lists 2 T cell receptor beta chains sequenced from one sample in a study of shared clonotypes between healthy human individuals. Produced via immunoSEQ multiplex PCR; TCRdb's table is partial and in-frame only. The sample lists 980,000 or so clones, roughly 72% occurring once. Sequencing was carried out using memory CD4+ T cells sorted from blood. Subset described: CD45RA-negative fraction. All receptors derive from a man younger than 30 in good health.

This clone was observed a single time. V gene TRBV11-2 combines with J gene TRBJ2-7; maybe TRBD1 (6 bases). The germline V gene has CDR1 SGHAT and CDR2 FQNNGV. There are 16 residues in the CDR3. V dropped 5 bases and J dropped 2 bases, with 19 bases sitting between them. The CDR3 loop is CASSKQGPPSAYEQYF. The CDR3 DNA sequence: TGTGCCAGCAGCAAACAGGGTCCGCCATCCGCCTACGAGCAGTACTTC.

At least ten counts were recorded for this clone. The chain recombines TRBV4-1 with TRBJ1-6, with 9 bases matching TRBD1. The trim removed 0 bases at V and 10 bases at J, leaving 7 bases unmatched. From germline, CDR1 is MGHRA and CDR2 YSYEKL. This CDR3 is built from 16 residues. This chain's CDR3 is CASSQEGTGSYSPLHF. The CDR3 DNA sequence: TGCGCCAGCAGCCAAGAGGGGACAGGGTCATACTCACCCCTCCACTTT.